Shown below are 2 T cell receptor beta chains from a single sample sequenced in a study of T cells in Graves' hyperthyroidism and ophthalmopathy. TCR beta CDR3 region amplification was performed from RNA transcripts. The TCR CDR3 was amplified in a first-round RT-PCR using the HTBI primer set. TCRdb passed the multiplex PCR reads through MiXCR, listing each CDR3 protein once. The sample records a few hundred thousand distinct CDR3 sequences, just over 45% being singletons. Sequencing input: peripheral blood or thyroid tissue (not recorded which). The receptors shown here come from a woman younger than 35 with Graves' hyperthyroidism.

This chain uses TRBV2 with TRBJ1-4; D is possibly TRBD1 (5 bases). V lost 7 bases and J 8 bases, leaving 26 bases between the germline ends. Germline V gives CDR1 SNHLY, CDR2 FYNNEI. The CDR3 covers 17 residues. The CDR3 region is CASTQLAGGHGREKLFF. CDR3 in DNA: TGTGCCAGCACTCAACTAGCGGGAGGACATGGCCGCGAAAAACTGTTTTTT.

This chain uses TRBV29-1 with TRBJ2-7; D might be TRBD1 (5 bases). The CDR3 has 14 amino acids. The V gene lost 4 bases and the J gene lost 2 bases, with 15 bases spanning the gap. Germline V gene sequence: CDR1 SQVTM, CDR2 ANQGSEA. CDR3 region: CSVALRGRPYEQYF. Here the CDR3 DNA reads TGCAGCGTTGCCCTAAGGGGCAGGCCCTACGAGCAGTACTTC.